This T cell receptor (beta chain) was captured by sequencing in a study of shared T cell receptors in the human thymus. TCRdb keeps only in-frame clones here, not all; method: immunoSEQ multiplex PCR. The sample lists 500,000 to 750,000 clones, around 87% seen once, with around 0.01% in the top ten. The same sample was also studied in work on human thymus T cells. According to that study: Donors were healthy Finnish babies undergoing corrective operations for congenital heart defects. Resected material from corrective heart surgery provided the thymus tissue analysed. Thymic and blood repertoires seemed to show skewed V and J gene use. Unrelated individuals reportedly shared highly overlapping thymic TCR repertoires.

The receptor's source is a boy in the first two years of life with a congenital heart defect. Sequenced sample: thymocytes.

The CDR3 region is CASSQDGPSAGPANEQFF. The CDR3 nucleotides read TGCGCCAGCAGCCAAGATGGGCCCTCTGCGGGACCAGCCAATGAGCAGTTCTTC. The V and J genes are TRBV4-1 and TRBJ2-1; tentative D call: TRBD2 (6 bases). Germline V gene data show CDR1 as MGHRA and CDR2 as YSYEKL. This CDR3 is built from 18 residues. The V end lost 0 bases, the J end lost 6 bases, and 21 bases lay between the germline ends.